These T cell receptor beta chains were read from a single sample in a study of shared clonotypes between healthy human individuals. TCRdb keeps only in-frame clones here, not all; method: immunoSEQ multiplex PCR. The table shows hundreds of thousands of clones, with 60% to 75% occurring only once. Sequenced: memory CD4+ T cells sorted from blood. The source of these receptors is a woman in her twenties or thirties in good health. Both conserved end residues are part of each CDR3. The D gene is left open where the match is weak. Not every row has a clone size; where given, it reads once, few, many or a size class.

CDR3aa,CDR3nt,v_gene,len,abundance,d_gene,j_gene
CASSVVGRGNYGYTF,TGTGCCAGCAGCGTAGTGGGACGGGGTAACTATGGCTACACCTTC,TRBV9,15,.,.,TRBJ1-2
CASSLRLRGEKLFF,TGTGCCAGCAGCTTACGGCTAAGGGGTGAAAAACTGTTTTTT,TRBV7-2,14,few,.,TRBJ1-4
CASSLTSGAYNEQFF,TGCGCCAGCAGCTTGACTAGCGGCGCGTACAATGAGCAGTTCTTC,TRBV5-1,15,once,TRBD2,TRBJ2-1
CASSLPEQGHDEQFF,TGTGCCAGCAGTCTACCGGAACAGGGTCACGATGAGCAGTTCTTC,TRBV27,15,.,.,TRBJ2-1
CASSPDRIRQETQYF,TGTGCCAGCAGTCCGGACAGAATTCGACAAGAGACCCAGTACTTC,TRBV7-9,15,.,.,TRBJ2-5
CASSSRTYTEAFF,TGTGCCAGCAGCTCCAGGACGTACACTGAAGCTTTCTTT,TRBV7-2,13,.,.,TRBJ1-1
CASSLRGRGQETQYF,TGTGCCAGCAGTTTAAGGGGGAGGGGACAAGAGACCCAGTACTTC,TRBV27,15,.,.,TRBJ2-5
CAVRGLVYEQYF,TGTGCCGTCAGAGGTTTAGTATACGAGCAGTACTTC,TRBV27,12,.,.,TRBJ2-7
CASSLYINGQETQYF,TGTGCCAGCAGCTTGTACATTAACGGACAAGAGACCCAGTACTTC,TRBV5-6,15,.,.,TRBJ2-5
CSAVGAAGSQYF,TGCAGCGCAGTAGGGGCGGCGGGATCGCAGTATTTT,TRBV29-1,12,.,.,TRBJ2-3
CATSRSGGEQYF,TGTGCCACCAGCAGGTCAGGGGGAGAGCAGTACTTC,TRBV15,12,few,TRBD1,TRBJ2-7
CASSPGGLETGELFF,TGCGCCAGCAGCCCCGGGGGACTAGAGACCGGGGAGCTGTTTTTT,TRBV5-1,15,.,TRBD2,TRBJ2-2
CASSSQGGQPQHF,TGTGCCAGCAGTAGCCAGGGGGGGCAGCCCCAGCATTTT,TRBV7-9,13,.,TRBD1,TRBJ1-5
CASSDRETYEQYF,TGTGCCAGCAGTGATAGGGAGACCTACGAGCAGTACTTC,TRBV2,13,.,.,TRBJ2-7
CASSATDPGETQYF,TGCGCCAGCAGCGCGACGGACCCGGGAGAGACCCAGTACTTC,TRBV10-1,14,.,.,TRBJ2-5
CASSQLTSRSGELFF,TGTGCCAGCAGCCAGTTGACTAGCCGGTCCGGGGAGCTGTTTTTT,TRBV14,15,once,TRBD2,TRBJ2-2
CAISGQVGEQYF,TGTGCCATCAGCGGACAGGTGGGCGAGCAGTACTTC,TRBV10-3,12,.,TRBD1,TRBJ2-7
CASSDSYEQFF,TGTGCCAGCAGTGATTCCTATGAGCAGTTCTTC,TRBV25-1,11,.,.,TRBJ2-1